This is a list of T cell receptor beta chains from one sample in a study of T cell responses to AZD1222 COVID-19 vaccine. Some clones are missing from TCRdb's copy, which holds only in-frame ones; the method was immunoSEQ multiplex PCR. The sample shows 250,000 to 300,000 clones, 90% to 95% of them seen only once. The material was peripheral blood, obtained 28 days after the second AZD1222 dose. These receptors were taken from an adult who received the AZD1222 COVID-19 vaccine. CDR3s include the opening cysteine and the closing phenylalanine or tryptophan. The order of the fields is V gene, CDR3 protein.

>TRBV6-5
CASRIENTEAFF
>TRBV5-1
CASSLGGPYNEQFF
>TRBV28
CASSLKQGGYEQYF
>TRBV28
CASSPWVRMNTEAFF
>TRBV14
CASSLLGQGNSPLHF
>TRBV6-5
CASSYAPGVPYEQYF
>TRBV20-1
CSPSSTDTQYF
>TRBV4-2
CASSQVDRGDNEQYF
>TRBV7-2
CASSPGTALGYTF
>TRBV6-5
CASSYTGATNEKLFF
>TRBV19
CASSTMTGRPNTGELFF
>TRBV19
CASSIGLAGGDTQYF
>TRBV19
CASSTNFGIQTEAFF
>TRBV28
CASRSDSFGYTF